One sample yielded the 10 T cell receptor beta chains listed below, sequenced in a study of CD8+CD57+ T cells in acquired aplastic anemia. Sequencing was done on patients that had shown CD8+CD57+ cell expansion by flow cytometry. TCR beta VDJ and CDR3 were profiled, and genomic DNA was the template. Each CDR3 protein gets one entry after TCRdb re-called the reads with MiXCR. Found here are under 250,000 distinct CDR3 sequences, 65% of them singletons; the top ten hold under 60%. Sequenced sample: sorted CD4+, CD8+, or CD8+CD57+ T cells (not recorded which) from PBMCs. These TCRs come from a human donor with aplastic anemia.

The chain links TRBV7-9 to TRBJ2-5; possibly TRBD1 for D (5 bases). Per germline, CDR1 SEHNR and CDR2 FQNEAQ (reference sequence). V lost 2 bases and J 10 bases, leaving 11 bases between the germline ends. This CDR3 comprises 12 residues. Written as DNA, the CDR3 is TGTGCCAGCAGCTTAATTACAGGAGACCAGTACTTC. It is translated as CASSLITGDQYF.

CDR3 nucleotide sequence: TGTGCCAGCAGCACGGACAGGGTGCTATCACCCCTCCACTTT. The encoded protein is CASSTDRVLSPLHF. The V call is TRBV6-5, the J call TRBJ1-6; 8 nucleotides line up with TRBD1. Germline V CDR1 and CDR2: MNHEY, SVGAGI. Trimming removed 6 bases from V and 10 bases from J; junction bases left unmatched: 8. CDR3 length equals 14 residues.

The chain joins TRBV6-5 to TRBJ1-2; 8 bases line up with TRBD1. Germline V CDR1 and CDR2: MNHEY, SVGAGI. The CDR3 sequence is 15 residues long. Losses at the gene ends were 4 bases for V and 4 bases for J; bases not matched to a gene: 8. The CDR3 DNA reads TGTGCCAGCAGTTTACAGACAGGGGCGATCTATGGCTACACCTTC. This gives the protein CASSLQTGAIYGYTF.

The chain recombines TRBV9 with TRBJ2-7; 7 positions agree with TRBD2. CDR1 and CDR2 (germline): SGDLS, YYNGEE. The CDR3 runs to 15 residues. Losses at the gene ends were 0 bases for V and 4 bases for J; bases not matched to a gene: 7. Here the CDR3 reads CASSVDGQGLYEQYF. In DNA, the CDR3 is TGTGCCAGCAGCGTAGATGGGCAGGGACTATACGAGCAGTACTTC. Drawing the rest from reference TRBV9 and TRBJ2-7, the complete variable domain is DSGVTQTPKHLITATGQRVTLRCSPRSGDLSVYWYQQSLDQGLQFLIQYYNGEERAKGNILERFSAQQFPDLHSELNLSSLELGDSALYFCASSVDGQGLYEQYFGPGTRLTVT.

Remarks on this clonotype: Its ends do not fully match the called genes, so a read error is possible. V and J are TRBV15 and TRBJ2-5; 10 nucleotides match TRBD2. Germline CDR1 LNHNV, CDR2 YYDKDF (reference sequence). This CDR3 region has 15 residues. CDR3 protein: CATSREAGGIETRYF. The CDR3 DNA sequence: TGTGCCACCAGCAGAGAAGCGGGAGGGATAGAGACCCGGTACTTC. Filled out from reference TRBV15 and TRBJ2-5, the complete variable domain reads DAMVIQNPRYQVTQFGKPVTLSCSQTLNHNVMYWYQQKSSQAPKLLFHYYDKDFNNEADTPDNFQSRRPNTSFCFLDIRSPGLGDTAMYLCATSREAGGIETRYFGPGTRLLVL.

The genes are TRBV15 and TRBJ2-1, with D unclear. The CDR3 totals 11 residues. From germline, CDR1 is LNHNV and CDR2 YYDKDF (reference sequence). Trimming left V 5 bases short and J 6 bases short, with 5 bases between. The CDR3 spells CATSWVNEQFF. The CDR3 coding sequence is TGTGCCACCAGCTGGGTCAATGAGCAGTTCTTC.

This clonotype was seen many times. The V call is TRBV15, the J call TRBJ1-1, with TRBD1 matching 9 bases. The CDR3 runs 14 residues. With V trimmed by 1 base and J by 3 bases, 0 bases remained unmatched. Germline-derived CDR1 and CDR2 are LNHNV and YYDKDF (reference sequence). CDR3 sequence (DNA): TGTGCCACCAGCAGAGGACAGGGGGACACTGAAGCTTTCTTT. It codes for CATSRGQGDTEAFF.

The CDR3 region has the DNA TGTGCCAGCAGCAGCTATGGCTACACCTTC. As protein: CASSSYGYTF. The V and J genes are TRBV7-9 and TRBJ1-2; D not certain. CDR1 is SEHNR and CDR2 is FQNEAQ in the germline V gene (reference sequence). This CDR3 comprises 10 residues. With 5 bases removed from V and 4 bases from J, the gap between germline ends came to 2 bases. Full variable domain (missing parts from reference TRBV7-9 and TRBJ1-2): DTGVSQNPRHKITKRGQNVTFRCDPISEHNRLYWYRQTLGQGPEFLTYFQNEAQLEKSRLLSDRFSAERPKGSFSTLEIQRTEQGDSAMYLCASSSYGYTFGSGTRLTVV.

Note on this clonotype: The CDR3 does not end in the conserved phenylalanine or tryptophan, so this is likely a read error. V gene TRBV25-1 combines with J gene TRBJ1-4; D gene unclear. The CDR3 is made up of 15 amino acids. Germline CDR1 reads MGHDK; CDR2 reads SYGVNS. V gave up 2 bases and J gave up 8 bases, with 15 bases separating them. The CDR3 nucleotides are TGTGCCAGCAGTGAACGGGCTCCCAGAAGGGAAAAACTGTTTGTT. This translates into CASSERAPRREKLFV.

The chain is built from TRBV20-1 and TRBJ2-7; perhaps TRBD1 as D (6 bases). Per the germline V gene, CDR1 is DFQATT and CDR2 is SNEGSKA (reference sequence). This CDR3 has 14 residues. The V end lost 3 bases, the J end lost 3 bases, and 15 bases lay between the germline ends. CDR3 nucleotide sequence: TGCAGTGCTAGTACAGCAGGGGTAATCTACGAGCAGTACTTC. It codes for CSASTAGVIYEQYF.